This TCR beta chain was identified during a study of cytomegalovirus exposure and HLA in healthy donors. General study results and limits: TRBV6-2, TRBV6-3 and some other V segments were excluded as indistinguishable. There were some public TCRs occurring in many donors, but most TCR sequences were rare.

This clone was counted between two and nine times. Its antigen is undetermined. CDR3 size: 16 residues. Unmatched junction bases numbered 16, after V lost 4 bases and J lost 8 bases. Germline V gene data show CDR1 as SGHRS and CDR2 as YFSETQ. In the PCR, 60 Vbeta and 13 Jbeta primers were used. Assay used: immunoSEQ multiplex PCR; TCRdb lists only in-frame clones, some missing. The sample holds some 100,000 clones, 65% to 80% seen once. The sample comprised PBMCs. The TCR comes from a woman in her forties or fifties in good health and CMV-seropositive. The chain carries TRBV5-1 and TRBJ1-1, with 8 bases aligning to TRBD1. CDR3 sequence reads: CASSLGGTTQGAEAFF. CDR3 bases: TGCGCCAGCAGCCTGGGAGGTACAACCCAGGGGGCGGAAGCTTTCTTT.